The T cell receptor (beta chain) under discussion was sequenced for a study of cytomegalovirus exposure and HLA in healthy donors. Study-wide points: For TCR beta chains, V- and J-gene trimming was later linked to a missense DCLRE1C variant. Common viral pathogens (according to a later analysis) appeared linked to several of the most significant clusters. Rare TCR sequences predominated, though certain public TCRs were found in many donors. In a later analysis, compared with equally common non-associated chains, HLA-associated beta chains were more expanded.

Worth noting for this clone: What it binds is not known. The junction does not match germline at one end; this may be a read error.

Germline CDR1 SEHNR, CDR2 FQNEAQ (reference sequence). The CDR3 contains 15 residues. The PCR had 60 Vbeta and 13 Jbeta primers. Assay: immunoSEQ multiplex PCR; the TCRdb copy retains only in-frame clones and omits some. Of some 79,000 clones listed, around 76% are singletons. The sample taken for sequencing was PBMCs. This TCR was recovered from a male donor in good health and CMV-seropositive. The chain links TRBV7-9 to TRBJ1-1; 7 positions agree with TRBD1. CDR3 DNA sequence: TGTTCCAGCAGCTTACCTGACAGGGAGAGCACTGAAGCTTTCTTT. It translates to CSSSLPDRESTEAFF.